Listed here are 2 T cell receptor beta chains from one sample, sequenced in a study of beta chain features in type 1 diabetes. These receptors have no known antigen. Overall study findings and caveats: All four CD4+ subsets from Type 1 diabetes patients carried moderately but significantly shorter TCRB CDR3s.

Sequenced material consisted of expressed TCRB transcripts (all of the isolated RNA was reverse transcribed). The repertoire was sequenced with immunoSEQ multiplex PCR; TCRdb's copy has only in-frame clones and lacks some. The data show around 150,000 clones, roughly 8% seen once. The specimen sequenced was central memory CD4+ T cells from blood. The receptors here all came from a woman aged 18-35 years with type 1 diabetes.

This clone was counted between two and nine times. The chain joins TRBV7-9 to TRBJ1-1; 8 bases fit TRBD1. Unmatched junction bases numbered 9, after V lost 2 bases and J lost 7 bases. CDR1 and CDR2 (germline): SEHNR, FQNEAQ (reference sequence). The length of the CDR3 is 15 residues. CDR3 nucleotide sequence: TGTGCCAGCAGCTTACGGACAGGGACTACAAGTGAAGCTTTCTTT. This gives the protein CASSLRTGTTSEAFF.

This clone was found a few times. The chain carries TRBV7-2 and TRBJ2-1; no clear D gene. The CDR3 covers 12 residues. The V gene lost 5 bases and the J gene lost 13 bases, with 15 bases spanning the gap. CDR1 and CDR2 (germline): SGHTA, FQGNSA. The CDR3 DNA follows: TGTGCCAGCAGCCCCGTATCATGGGCCCAGTTCTTC. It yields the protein CASSPVSWAQFF.